This is a list of T cell receptor beta chains from one sample in a study of OX40 agonist ivuxolimab in advanced cancers. Assay: immunoSEQ multiplex PCR; the TCRdb copy retains only in-frame clones and omits some. This sample yields about 24,000 clones, of which roughly 84% are seen a single time; under 20% belongs to the top ten. The input for sequencing was CD4+ or CD8+ T cells sorted from blood, taken in a trial of the OX40 agonist ivuxolimab. The receptors originated from an adult with an advanced solid tumor such as melanoma, head and neck, liver or kidney cancer. Both conserved end residues are part of each CDR3. D genes are given only for firm matches. Clone size is given for some rows only: seen once, a few or many times, or a class if the clone is expanded.

D gene	clone size	V gene	J gene	CDR3 DNA	CDR3 protein
TRBD1	NA	TRBV9	TRBJ2-1	TGTGCCAGCAGAAGGGGACAGGGGTCAGGTGAGCAGTTCTTC	CASRRGQGSGEQFF
TRBD1	few	TRBV11-3	TRBJ1-1	TGTGCCAGCAGGGGACAGGGGAGTGAAGCTTTCTTT	CASRGQGSEAFF
TRBD2	few	TRBV7-8	TRBJ2-3	TGTGCCAGCAGCTTAGCTGGGCCTAGCGGGAGTTCAGATACGCAGTATTTT	CASSLAGPSGSSDTQYF
NA	NA	TRBV19	TRBJ2-7	TGTGCCAGTAGTAATAGAGGGACTTTCTCCGAGCAGTACTTC	CASSNRGTFSEQYF
NA	NA	TRBV9	TRBJ1-4	TGTGCCAGCAGCGTTCGAGGAGTTCGGGAGGAAAAACTGTTTTTT	CASSVRGVREEKLFF
NA	NA	TRBV7-3	TRBJ1-6	TGTGCCAGCAGCTCTGGATATAATTCACCCCTCCACTTT	CASSSGYNSPLHF
TRBD1	NA	TRBV30	TRBJ1-2	TGTGCCTGGACAGGGGGCGACTATGGCTACACCTTC	CAWTGGDYGYTF
NA	NA	TRBV7-9	TRBJ1-1	TGTGCCAGCAGCTTAGGGGTAGGGATGAACACTGAAGCTTTCTTT	CASSLGVGMNTEAFF
NA	once	TRBV5-1	TRBJ1-5	TGCGCCAGCAGCTTAGATAGCAATCAGCCCCAGCATTTT	CASSLDSNQPQHF
NA	few	TRBV2	TRBJ1-1	TGTGCCAGCCTGGGGATTGGGGATATGAACACTGAAGCTTTCTTT	CASLGIGDMNTEAFF